These 2 T cell receptor beta chains were sequenced from one sample in a study of T-cell memory formation after mild COVID-19. TCRdb independently ran MiXCR on the 5' RACE reads; one entry per CDR3 protein. The sample lists 550,000 to 600,000 distinct CDR3 sequences; roughly 17% were seen once. Sequenced sample: PBMCs or a T cell subset sorted from them (not recorded which). The receptors originated from an adult woman who had mild COVID-19 (a few samples of this study predate the infection). Cell type and time point are not known.

This clonotype was detected ten times or more. V gene TRBV5-1 combines with J gene TRBJ2-3; 7 positions agree with TRBD1. V was pared by 5 bases and J by 0 bases, with 0 bases of the junction left unmatched. Germline V lookup: CDR1 SGHRS, CDR2 YFSETQ. This CDR3 region has 13 residues. This CDR3 reads CASRGQSTDTQYF. CDR3 DNA sequence: TGCGCCAGCAGGGGACAGAGCACAGATACGCAGTATTTT.

V and J are TRBV12-3 or TRBV12-4 and TRBJ2-1; a weak D match, TRBD1 (6 bases). This CDR3 spans 15 amino acids. Trimming left V 0 bases short and J 12 bases short, with 18 bases between. In DNA form, the CDR3 reads TGTGCCAGCAGTTTAGCGTGGGGGCTCCTCGGTGGGCAGTTCTTC. This translates into CASSLAWGLLGGQFF.